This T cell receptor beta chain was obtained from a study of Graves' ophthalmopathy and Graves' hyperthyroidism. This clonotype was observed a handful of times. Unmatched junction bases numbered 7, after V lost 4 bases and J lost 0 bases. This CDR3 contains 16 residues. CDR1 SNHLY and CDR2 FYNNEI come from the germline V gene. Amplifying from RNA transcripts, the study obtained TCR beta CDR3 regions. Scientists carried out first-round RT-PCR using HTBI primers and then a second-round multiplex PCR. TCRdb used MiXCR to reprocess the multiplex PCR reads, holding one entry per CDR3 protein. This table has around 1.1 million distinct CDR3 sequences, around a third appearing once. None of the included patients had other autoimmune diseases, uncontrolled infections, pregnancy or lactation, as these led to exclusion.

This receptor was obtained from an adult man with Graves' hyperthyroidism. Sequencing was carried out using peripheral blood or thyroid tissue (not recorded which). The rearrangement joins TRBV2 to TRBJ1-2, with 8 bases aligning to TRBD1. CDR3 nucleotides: TGTGCCAGCAGTGGCCCCGGGACAGGATCTAACTATGGCTACACCTTC. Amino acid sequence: CASSGPGTGSNYGYTF.